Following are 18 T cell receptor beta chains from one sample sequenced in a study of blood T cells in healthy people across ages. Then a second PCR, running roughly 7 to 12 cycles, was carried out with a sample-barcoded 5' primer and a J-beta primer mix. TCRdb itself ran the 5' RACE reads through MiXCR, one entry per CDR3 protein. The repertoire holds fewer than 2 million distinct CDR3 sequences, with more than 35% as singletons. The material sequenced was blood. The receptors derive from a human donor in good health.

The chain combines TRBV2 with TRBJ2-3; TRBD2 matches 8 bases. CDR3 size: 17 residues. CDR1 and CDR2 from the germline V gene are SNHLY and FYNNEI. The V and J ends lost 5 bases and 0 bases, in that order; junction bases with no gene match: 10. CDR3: CASSKNPGLVSTDTQYF. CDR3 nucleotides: TGTGCCAGCAGTAAAAATCCGGGACTAGTCAGCACAGATACGCAGTATTTT.

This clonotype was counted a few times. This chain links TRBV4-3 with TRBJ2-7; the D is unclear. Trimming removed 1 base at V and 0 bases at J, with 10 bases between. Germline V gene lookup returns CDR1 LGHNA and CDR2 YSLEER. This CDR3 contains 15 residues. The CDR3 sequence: CASSQVLDGSYEQYF. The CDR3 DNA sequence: TGCGCCAGCAGCCAAGTGCTGGACGGCTCCTACGAGCAGTACTTC.

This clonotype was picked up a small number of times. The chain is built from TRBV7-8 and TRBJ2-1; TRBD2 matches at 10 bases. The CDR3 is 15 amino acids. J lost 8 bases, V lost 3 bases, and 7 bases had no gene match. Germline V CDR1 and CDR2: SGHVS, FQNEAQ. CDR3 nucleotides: TGTGCCAGCAGCTTTCGAGCGGGGGGGCGCTATGAGCAGTTCTTC. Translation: CASSFRAGGRYEQFF. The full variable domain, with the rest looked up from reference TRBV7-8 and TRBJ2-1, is GAGVSQSPRYKVAKRGQDVALRCDPISGHVSLFWYQQALGQGPEFLTYFQNEAQLDKSGLPSDRFFAERPEGSVSTLKIQRTQQEDSAVYLCASSFRAGGRYEQFFGPGTRLTVL.

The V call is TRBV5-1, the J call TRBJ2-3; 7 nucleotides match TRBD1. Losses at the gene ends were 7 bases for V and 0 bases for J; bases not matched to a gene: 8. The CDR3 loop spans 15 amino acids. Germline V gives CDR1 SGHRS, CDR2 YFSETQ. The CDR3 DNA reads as TGCGCCAGCGAGGGGGCGGTCACTAGCACAGATACGCAGTATTTT. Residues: CASEGAVTSTDTQYF.

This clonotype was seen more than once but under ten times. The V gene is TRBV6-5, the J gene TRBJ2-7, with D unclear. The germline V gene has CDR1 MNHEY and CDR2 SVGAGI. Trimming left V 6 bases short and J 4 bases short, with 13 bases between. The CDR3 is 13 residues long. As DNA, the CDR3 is TGTGCCAGCAGCCAAGGGTTTTTTTACGAGCAGTACTTC. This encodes CASSQGFFYEQYF.

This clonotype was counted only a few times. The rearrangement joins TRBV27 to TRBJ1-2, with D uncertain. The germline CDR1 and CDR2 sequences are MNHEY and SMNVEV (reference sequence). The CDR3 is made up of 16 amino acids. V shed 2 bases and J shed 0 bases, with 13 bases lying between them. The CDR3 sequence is CASSLVGFGANYGYTF. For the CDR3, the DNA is TGTGCCAGCAGTTTAGTGGGGTTCGGAGCTAACTATGGCTACACCTTC.

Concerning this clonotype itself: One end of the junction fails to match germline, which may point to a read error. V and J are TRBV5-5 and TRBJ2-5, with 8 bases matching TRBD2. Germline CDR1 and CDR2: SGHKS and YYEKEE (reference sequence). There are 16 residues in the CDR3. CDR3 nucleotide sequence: TGTACCAGCAGTTTCGAGGGGAGCGGGGGACTCTACGTGCAGTACTTC. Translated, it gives CTSSFEGSGGLYVQYF.

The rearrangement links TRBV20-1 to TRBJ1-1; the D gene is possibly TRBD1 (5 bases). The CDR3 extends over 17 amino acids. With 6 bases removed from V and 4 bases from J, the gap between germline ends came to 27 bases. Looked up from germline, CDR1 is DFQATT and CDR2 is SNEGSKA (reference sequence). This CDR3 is CSAFIAGTLTSSTEAFF. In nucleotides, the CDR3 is TGCAGTGCCTTCATAGCCGGGACCCTTACCAGTTCCACTGAAGCTTTCTTT.

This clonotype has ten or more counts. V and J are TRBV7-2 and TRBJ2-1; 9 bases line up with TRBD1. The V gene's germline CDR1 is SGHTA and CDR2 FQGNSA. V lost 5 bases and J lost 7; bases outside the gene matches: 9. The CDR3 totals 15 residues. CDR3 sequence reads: CASSPWTGVTNEQFF. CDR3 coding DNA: TGTGCCAGCAGCCCGTGGACAGGGGTGACGAATGAGCAGTTCTTC.

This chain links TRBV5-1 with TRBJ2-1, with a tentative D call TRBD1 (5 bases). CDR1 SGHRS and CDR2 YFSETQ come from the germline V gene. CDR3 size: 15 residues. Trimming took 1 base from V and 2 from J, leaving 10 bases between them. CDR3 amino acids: CASSLPRATYNEQFF. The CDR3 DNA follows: TGCGCCAGCAGCTTGCCCAGGGCTACCTACAATGAGCAGTTCTTC.

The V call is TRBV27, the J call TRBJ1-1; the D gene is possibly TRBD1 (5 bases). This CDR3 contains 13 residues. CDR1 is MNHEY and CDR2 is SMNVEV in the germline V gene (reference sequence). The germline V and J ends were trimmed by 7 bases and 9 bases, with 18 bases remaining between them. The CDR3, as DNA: TGTGCCAGCACTCCAAGCGGGGGGATTCAAGCTTTCTTT. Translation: CASTPSGGIQAFF.

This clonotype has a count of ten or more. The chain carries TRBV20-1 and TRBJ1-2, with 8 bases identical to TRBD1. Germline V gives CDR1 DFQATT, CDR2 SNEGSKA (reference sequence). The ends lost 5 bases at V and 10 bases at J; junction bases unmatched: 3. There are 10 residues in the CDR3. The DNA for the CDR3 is TGCAGTGCTTTGGACAGGGTCTACACCTTC. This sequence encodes CSALDRVYTF.

The CDR3 DNA follows: TGTGCCAGCAGTTACATGGGCAGGGGTCAAGAGCAGTACTTC. This translates into CASSYMGRGQEQYF. The V and J genes are TRBV6-5 and TRBJ2-5; possible D gene TRBD1, 6 bases. CDR1 MNHEY and CDR2 SVGAGI come from the germline V gene. V was shortened by 2 bases and J by 11 bases, with 18 bases between the two germline ends. The CDR3 sequence is 14 residues long.

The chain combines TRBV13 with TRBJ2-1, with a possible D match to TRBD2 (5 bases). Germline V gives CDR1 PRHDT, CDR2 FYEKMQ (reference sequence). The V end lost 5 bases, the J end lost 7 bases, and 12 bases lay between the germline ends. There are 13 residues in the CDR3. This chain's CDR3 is CASSHRTGNEQFF. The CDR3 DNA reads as TGTGCCAGCAGCCACCGGACTGGGAATGAGCAGTTCTTC.

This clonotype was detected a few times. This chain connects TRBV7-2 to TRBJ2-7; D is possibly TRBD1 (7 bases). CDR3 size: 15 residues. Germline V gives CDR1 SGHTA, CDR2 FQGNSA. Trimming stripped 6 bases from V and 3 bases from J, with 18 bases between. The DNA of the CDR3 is TGTGCCAGCAGGCGGGACAGCCTGGAGGTCTACGAGCAGTACTTC. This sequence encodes CASRRDSLEVYEQYF.

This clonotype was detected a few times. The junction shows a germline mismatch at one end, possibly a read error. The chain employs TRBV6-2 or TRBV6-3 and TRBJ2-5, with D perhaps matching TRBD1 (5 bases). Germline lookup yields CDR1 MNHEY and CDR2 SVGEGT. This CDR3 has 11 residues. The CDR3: CAGSRLTEQYF. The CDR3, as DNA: TGTGCCGGCAGCCGGCTGACAGAGCAGTACTTC.

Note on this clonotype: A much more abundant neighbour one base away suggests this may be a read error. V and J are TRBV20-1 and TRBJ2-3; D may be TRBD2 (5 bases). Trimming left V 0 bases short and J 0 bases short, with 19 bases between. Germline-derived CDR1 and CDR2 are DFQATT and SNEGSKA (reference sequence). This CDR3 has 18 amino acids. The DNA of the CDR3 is TGCAGTGCTAGAGATATAGGGTTGGGAGAGGAGAGCACAGATACGCAGTATTTT. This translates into CSARDIGLGEESTDTQYF.

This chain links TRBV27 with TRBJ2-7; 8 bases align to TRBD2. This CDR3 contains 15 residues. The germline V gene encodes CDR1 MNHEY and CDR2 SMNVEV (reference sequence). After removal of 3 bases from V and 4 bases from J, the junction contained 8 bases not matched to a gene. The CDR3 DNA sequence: TGTGCCAGCAGTTTGTCAGGAGCGGGGGCATACGAGCAGTACTTC. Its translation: CASSLSGAGAYEQYF.